These 29 T cell receptor beta chains were all obtained from the same sample, sequenced in a study of identifying expanded T cells in peripheral blood. The assay was immunoSEQ multiplex PCR, and TCRdb's table has in-frame clones only and misses some. The data show around 120,000 clones, around four fifths seen once. Specimen: blood. Every receptor here comes from a person between 18 and 75 years old in good health.

V is TRBV27 and J is TRBJ1-6; a possible D gene is TRBD1 (5 bases). Deletions cut 3 bases from V and 4 bases from J, with 13 bases between. Germline V gene lookup returns CDR1 MNHEY and CDR2 SMNVEV (reference sequence). The length of the CDR3 is 16 residues. CDR3 sequence (DNA): TGTGCCAGCAGTTTTGACGGCCGGGGGTATAATTCACCCCTCCACTTT. Its protein is CASSFDGRGYNSPLHF.

The chain carries TRBV30 and TRBJ1-5; TRBD1 might be the D (6 bases). Germline CDR1 GTSNPN, CDR2 SVGIG (reference sequence). The CDR3 is 14 amino acids. With 7 bases removed from V and 0 bases from J, the gap between germline ends came to 13 bases. CDR3 DNA: TGTGCCTTTAAGGGGGGGTATAGCAATCAGCCCCAGCATTTT. Translated: CAFKGGYSNQPQHF.

The V call is TRBV7-8, the J call TRBJ2-2, with 8 nucleotides matching TRBD1. The V gene end was trimmed by 0 bases and the J gene end by 7 bases; junction bases not matched to a gene: 22. Per germline, CDR1 SGHVS and CDR2 FQNEAQ. The CDR3 consists of 21 residues. DNA of the CDR3: TGTGCCAGCAGCTTAGCACGTATGAGCCTCCACGGGACAGGACTTATCGGGGAGCTGTTTTTT. Protein: CASSLARMSLHGTGLIGELFF.

The genes are TRBV4-1 and TRBJ2-2; unclear D gene. The CDR3 runs to 14 residues. V gave up 1 base and J gave up 0 bases, with 3 bases separating them. The germline gives CDR1 MGHRA, CDR2 YSYEKL. CDR3 amino acids: CASSQVANTGELFF. CDR3 bases: TGCGCCAGCAGCCAAGTCGCGAACACCGGGGAGCTGTTTTTT.

The chain joins TRBV6-1 to TRBJ1-1; a weak D match, TRBD1 (5 bases). Trimming pared 6 bases from V and 6 bases from J, leaving 17 bases between. The CDR3 extends over 14 amino acids. CDR1 is MNHNS, CDR2 SASEGT, per germline. The CDR3 reads CASRSRRGNPEAFF. The CDR3 nucleotides are TGTGCCAGCAGGAGCCGACGGGGCAACCCTGAAGCTTTCTTT.

Only one count was recorded for this clone. The CDR3 DNA reads as TGTGCCAGTAGTATAGATCGGGCAGGGAAGTATGGCTACACCTTC. Encoded protein: CASSIDRAGKYGYTF. The chain is built from TRBV19 and TRBJ1-2; D is perhaps TRBD1 (5 bases). Trimming shortened V by 0 bases and J by 5 bases, and 13 bases separated the two germline ends. The CDR3 is 15 amino acids. Germline loops: CDR1 LNHDA, CDR2 SQIVND (reference sequence).

This clone has just one count. The chain employs TRBV6-5 and TRBJ2-2; tentatively, D is TRBD1 (6 bases). Germline assignment: CDR1 MNHEY and CDR2 SVGAGI. Trimming shortened V by 3 bases and J by 6 bases, and 11 bases separated the two germline ends. The CDR3 is made up of 14 amino acids. CDR3 region: CASSYYSGAGELFF. CDR3 nucleotide sequence: TGTGCCAGCAGTTATTATTCAGGGGCCGGGGAGCTGTTTTTT.

This sequence joins TRBV9 and TRBJ1-4; D is undetermined. Germline V gene lookup returns CDR1 SGDLS and CDR2 YYNGEE. The CDR3 spans 15 residues. Trimming took 3 bases from V and 0 from J, leaving 9 bases between them. The CDR3 DNA reads TGTGCCAGCAGCGCCCATCCGGCAACTAATGAAAAACTGTTTTTT. This translates into CASSAHPATNEKLFF.

This chain links TRBV4-3 with TRBJ2-7; D is unresolved. V lost 0 bases to trimming and J lost 3 bases, with 12 bases between them. This CDR3 is 15 amino acids long. Germline V gene lookup returns CDR1 LGHNA and CDR2 YSLEER. The CDR3 sequence: CASSQERSPGYEQYF. The CDR3 nucleotides read TGCGCCAGCAGCCAAGAAAGGAGTCCAGGCTACGAGCAGTACTTC.

This chain joins TRBV15 and TRBJ2-1, with D possibly matching TRBD2 (6 bases). The V end lost 0 bases, the J end lost 2 bases, and 20 bases lay between the germline ends. The CDR3 loop spans 19 amino acids. Germline assignment: CDR1 LNHNV and CDR2 YYDKDF (reference sequence). Here the CDR3 reads CATSRDYGLGGVAYNEQFF. For the CDR3, the DNA is TGTGCCACCAGCAGAGATTATGGTCTAGGCGGGGTCGCCTACAATGAGCAGTTCTTC.

This chain connects TRBV25-1 to TRBJ1-2; TRBD1 might be the D (5 bases). V gave up 3 bases and J gave up 6 bases, with 14 bases separating them. The CDR3 runs to 14 residues. Germline values: CDR1 MGHDK, CDR2 SYGVNS. CDR3 coding DNA: TGTGCCAGCAGTGATGCAGCGGGGCCCCATGGCTACACCTTC. It codes for CASSDAAGPHGYTF.

The CDR3 nucleotides read TGCGCCAGCAGCCAAGATAGGTTCCTAGGCTACACCTTC. It specifies CASSQDRFLGYTF. V usage is TRBV4-3 and J usage is TRBJ1-2, with D hard to call. Germline CDR1 reads LGHNA; CDR2 reads YSLEER. The CDR3 loop spans 13 amino acids. V shed 0 bases and J shed 8 bases, with 10 bases lying between them.

The chain recombines TRBV7-9 with TRBJ1-1; D gene unclear. Trimming took off 1 base at V and 5 bases at J, with 17 bases between the two ends. The CDR3 runs to 16 residues. CDR1 SEHNR and CDR2 FQNEAQ come from the germline V gene (reference sequence). The CDR3 DNA is TGTGCCAGCAGCTTAGTTGGGAATGGTCCGGGAACTGAAGCTTTCTTT. This codes for CASSLVGNGPGTEAFF.

The rearrangement uses TRBV6-5 and TRBJ2-3; 7 nucleotides align to TRBD2. The CDR3 has 15 residues. Germline assignment: CDR1 MNHEY and CDR2 SVGAGI. The V gene end was trimmed by 3 bases and the J gene end by 0 bases; junction bases not matched to a gene: 3. CDR3 sequence (DNA): TGTGCCAGCAGTTATATGCGGGGGAGCACAGATACGCAGTATTTT. This encodes CASSYMRGSTDTQYF.

The chain carries TRBV11-2 and TRBJ1-6; D is uncertain. Germline-derived CDR1 and CDR2 are SGHAT and FQNNGV. The CDR3 is 13 amino acids. Trimming shortened V by 10 bases and J by 10 bases, and 17 bases separated the two germline ends. CDR3: CATALRLESPLHF. CDR3 in DNA: TGTGCCACCGCCCTGAGGCTCGAGTCACCCCTCCACTTT.

The chain joins TRBV30 to TRBJ2-1; D uncertain. The CDR3 sequence is 11 residues long. Per the germline V gene, CDR1 is GTSNPN and CDR2 is SVGIG (reference sequence). V gave up 0 bases and J gave up 12 bases, with 9 bases separating them. In nucleotides, the CDR3 is TGTGCCTGGAGTGTACAGACGAGGCAGTTCTTC. Its translation is CAWSVQTRQFF.

This chain uses TRBV5-1 with TRBJ2-4, with TRBD2 identical over 7 bases. J lost 8 bases, V lost 5 bases, and 10 bases had no gene match. In germline, CDR1 is SGHRS, CDR2 YFSETQ. The CDR3 sequence is 14 residues long. The CDR3 region is CASRPTLGGDIQYF. CDR3 coding DNA: TGCGCCAGCAGACCAACCTTGGGAGGGGACATTCAGTACTTC.

This rearrangement joins TRBV29-1 to TRBJ1-2; weak D call: TRBD1 (6 bases). The CDR3 is 14 residues long. Germline lookup yields CDR1 SQVTM and CDR2 ANQGSEA. The V and J ends lost 3 bases and 1 base respectively, with 12 bases between them. The CDR3 DNA reads as TGCAGCGTTGAGGGCAGGGGACATAACTATGGCTACACCTTC. It codes for CSVEGRGHNYGYTF.

This clone was detected once. The gene calls are TRBV25-1 and TRBJ2-3; no clear D gene. CDR3 length equals 14 residues. V was clipped by 4 bases and J by 4 bases, with 12 bases between them. The V gene's germline CDR1 is MGHDK and CDR2 SYGVNS. DNA for the CDR3: TGTGCCAGCAGTGCTCGGGTCTCGTCAGATACGCAGTATTTT. It translates to CASSARVSSDTQYF.

The gene calls are TRBV9 and TRBJ1-2; D call uncertain. The germline V gene encodes CDR1 SGDLS and CDR2 YYNGEE. This CDR3 region has 14 residues. V was cut by 0 bases and J by 5 bases, with 11 bases left in between. The CDR3 sequence is CASSVAIDYYGYTF. CDR3 DNA: TGTGCCAGCAGCGTAGCTATTGATTATTATGGCTACACCTTC.

The gene calls are TRBV7-9 and TRBJ1-2; 7 bases align to TRBD1. Trimming at V came to 5 bases and at J to 5 bases, leaving 8 bases not matched to a gene. The germline V gene has CDR1 SEHNR and CDR2 FQNEAQ (reference sequence). The CDR3 is 14 amino acids. The CDR3 loop is CASSNRQGIYGYTF. The CDR3, as DNA: TGTGCCAGCAGCAATCGACAGGGAATATATGGCTACACCTTC.

This clone turned up a few times. The chain uses TRBV2 and TRBJ2-1; 12 bases align to TRBD1. The V gene end was trimmed by 7 bases and the J gene end by 5 bases; junction bases not matched to a gene: 12. The CDR3 length is 17 residues. Germline CDR1 and CDR2: SNHLY and FYNNEI. Here the CDR3 reads CASIPRWGQGADNEQFF. In DNA, the CDR3 is TGTGCCAGCATCCCCCGGTGGGGACAGGGGGCGGACAATGAGCAGTTCTTC.

This chain uses TRBV5-5 with TRBJ2-2; 7 positions agree with TRBD1. Germline values: CDR1 SGHKS, CDR2 YYEKEE (reference sequence). J was trimmed by 6 bases and V by 5 bases; bases with no gene match: 10. CDR3 length equals 15 residues. This CDR3 reads CASSLTGPHAGELFF. The CDR3 nucleotides are TGTGCCAGCAGTCTGACAGGGCCGCACGCCGGGGAGCTGTTTTTT.

This chain links TRBV19 with TRBJ2-4; D is uncertain. The V gene's germline CDR1 is LNHDA and CDR2 SQIVND (reference sequence). The length of the CDR3 is 13 residues. Trimming removed 9 bases at V and 7 bases at J, with 16 bases between. The CDR3 sequence: CASRDSSGNIQYF. In DNA form, the CDR3 reads TGTGCCAGCCGAGACTCCTCCGGGAACATTCAGTACTTC.

The V call is TRBV19, the J call TRBJ1-6; D is unclear. The germline CDR1 and CDR2 sequences are LNHDA and SQIVND (reference sequence). Trimming removed 1 base from V and 7 bases from J, with 11 bases in between. The length of the CDR3 is 15 residues. CDR3 in DNA: TGTGCCAGTAGTATAGTCGCAGGAGTGAATTCACCCCTCCACTTT. Translation: CASSIVAGVNSPLHF.

The rearrangement links TRBV9 to TRBJ2-5; tentatively, D is TRBD2 (6 bases). This CDR3 is 15 amino acids long. Trimming removed 0 bases at V and 4 bases at J, with 13 bases between. Germline CDR1 SGDLS, CDR2 YYNGEE. CDR3 region: CASSVGGGVPETQYF. CDR3 nucleotide sequence: TGTGCCAGCAGCGTAGGGGGCGGGGTCCCAGAGACCCAGTACTTC.

V gene TRBV4-3 combines with J gene TRBJ1-4; D might be TRBD1 (5 bases). The V gene lost 0 bases and the J gene lost 10 bases, with 27 bases spanning the gap. The CDR3 covers 19 residues. The germline V gene encodes CDR1 LGHNA and CDR2 YSLEER. The CDR3 spells CASSQEWGWSGGMIGKLFF. CDR3 sequence (DNA): TGCGCCAGCAGCCAAGAGTGGGGCTGGAGCGGAGGAATGATAGGAAAACTGTTTTTT.

The CDR3 loop is CAWSARARIDNEQFF. Here the CDR3 DNA reads TGTGCCTGGAGTGCCCGGGCCCGAATCGACAATGAGCAGTTCTTC. The J gene is TRBJ2-1, the V gene TRBV30; D gene uncertain. CDR1 GTSNPN and CDR2 SVGIG come from the germline V gene (reference sequence). The CDR3 runs to 15 residues. Trimming cost V 1 base and J 5 bases, with 15 bases left between them.

CDR3 nucleotides: TGTGCCAGTAGTTCTCAGCGTAATGAAAAACTGTTTTTT. Its translation: CASSSQRNEKLFF. V is TRBV19 and J is TRBJ1-4, with D unclear. This CDR3 is 13 amino acids long. Germline-derived CDR1 and CDR2 are LNHDA and SQIVND (reference sequence). Trimming pared 5 bases from V and 4 bases from J, leaving 8 bases between.